This T cell receptor beta chain was retrieved from a study of T cell responses to AZD1222 COVID-19 vaccine. Study-level findings and limits: CD4 TCRs associated with vaccination spanned spike, dominating at 160-218 and 743-854. Recipients of two AZD1222 doses showed rising Spike-specific TCR breadth and depth. Only a handful of AZD1222 recipients, about six in all, had baseline seropositivity. Donors skewed white British and female; clonal diversity was possibly underestimated.

TCRdb's copy holds only in-frame clones and misses some; the assay was immunoSEQ multiplex PCR. Altogether fewer than 200,000 clones are present, 92% being singletons, with the ten largest covering about 4%. In this sample, this clone turned up once. What it binds is not known. Germline CDR1 MNHEY, CDR2 SVGAGI. The ends were cut back, 7 bases at V and 7 bases at J, with 14 bases in the middle. CDR3 length: 14 residues. This sequence joins TRBV6-5 and TRBJ1-6; D possibly corresponds to TRBD1 (6 bases). This sequence originates from an adult in good health. Sequencing was performed on peripheral blood, taken on day 0 of MenACWY control vaccination. CDR3 in amino acids: CASIWRTENSPLHF. CDR3 coding DNA: TGTGCCAGCATATGGAGGACAGAAAATTCACCCCTCCACTTT.